A selection of T cell receptor beta chains follows, all from one sample in a study of patients and donors after allogeneic stem cell transplantation. TCRdb independently ran MiXCR on the RT-PCR reads; one entry per CDR3 protein. This table holds over 350,000 distinct CDR3 sequences, around 15% found once. Sequencing was carried out using blood, either unsorted or a sorted T cell fraction (not recorded which). These receptors were collected from a human donor who was either an allogeneic HSCT recipient or a stem cell or donor lymphocyte infusion donor (not recorded which). It is not recorded whose cells these are; they may come from a transplant donor. Each CDR3 is given with its conserved first and last residue. The D gene is left open where the match is weak. Some rows have no size entry. The others give once, few or many, or a class for an expanded clone.

j_gene: TRBJ1-1
v_gene: TRBV20-1
d_gene: TRBD1
abundance: -
CDR3aa: CSALQGDTEAFF
CDR3nt: TGCAGTGCACTACAGGGGGACACTGAAGCTTTCTTT

j_gene: TRBJ1-1
v_gene: TRBV5-1
d_gene: -
abundance: -
CDR3aa: CASSWAGRENTEAFF
CDR3nt: TGCGCCAGCAGCTGGGCGGGTCGCGAGAACACTGAAGCTTTCTTT

j_gene: TRBJ2-6
v_gene: TRBV11-1
d_gene: -
abundance: few
CDR3aa: CASSLGTPNFSGANVLTF
CDR3nt: TGTGCCAGCAGCTTAGGGACACCTAATTTCTCTGGGGCCAACGTCCTGACTTTC

j_gene: TRBJ2-1
v_gene: TRBV6-6
d_gene: -
abundance: few
CDR3aa: CASKSRDQAEQFF
CDR3nt: TGTGCCAGTAAGAGCCGGGACCAAGCTGAGCAGTTCTTC

j_gene: TRBJ1-1
v_gene: TRBV3-1
d_gene: TRBD1
abundance: -
CDR3aa: CASSHGPDRENTEAFF
CDR3nt: TGTGCCAGCAGCCACGGACCGGACAGGGAGAACACTGAAGCTTTCTTT

j_gene: TRBJ2-3
v_gene: TRBV19
d_gene: -
abundance: few
CDR3aa: CASSIVGAGVSTDTQYF
CDR3nt: TGTGCCAGTAGTATAGTCGGCGCAGGTGTTAGCACAGATACGCAGTATTTT

j_gene: TRBJ1-1
v_gene: TRBV4-1
d_gene: -
abundance: -
CDR3aa: CASSQDRGMTEAFF
CDR3nt: TGCGCCAGCAGCCAAGACAGGGGAATGACTGAAGCTTTCTTT

j_gene: TRBJ1-4
v_gene: TRBV3-1
d_gene: -
abundance: -
CDR3aa: CASRTEGKTEKLFF
CDR3nt: TGTGCCAGCCGTACGGAGGGGAAGACAGAAAAACTGTTTTTT

j_gene: TRBJ2-7
v_gene: TRBV15
d_gene: TRBD2
abundance: many
CDR3aa: CATSREGLAGEQYF
CDR3nt: TGTGCCACCAGCAGAGAGGGTCTAGCGGGCGAGCAGTACTTC

j_gene: TRBJ2-7
v_gene: TRBV9
d_gene: TRBD2
abundance: few
CDR3aa: CASSGTSGSVYEQYF
CDR3nt: TGTGCCAGCAGCGGGACTAGCGGGAGTGTCTACGAGCAGTACTTC

j_gene: TRBJ1-1
v_gene: TRBV3-1
d_gene: -
abundance: few
CDR3aa: CASSQVVRSSYTEAFF
CDR3nt: TGTGCCAGCAGCCAAGTTGTCAGATCTAGCTACACTGAAGCTTTCTTT

j_gene: TRBJ1-2
v_gene: TRBV15
d_gene: -
abundance: few
CDR3aa: CATSGSQAGYGYTF
CDR3nt: TGTGCCACCAGCGGCTCCCAGGCAGGCTATGGCTACACCTTC

j_gene: TRBJ2-1
v_gene: TRBV27
d_gene: -
abundance: -
CDR3aa: CASSGRNNEQFF
CDR3nt: TGTGCCAGCAGTGGGCGGAACAATGAGCAGTTCTTC

j_gene: TRBJ2-2
v_gene: TRBV9
d_gene: TRBD2
abundance: many
CDR3aa: CASSPRGTSGSTGELFF
CDR3nt: TGTGCCAGCAGCCCCAGAGGGACTAGCGGATCAACCGGGGAGCTGTTTTTT

j_gene: TRBJ2-3
v_gene: TRBV10-3
d_gene: TRBD2
abundance: few
CDR3aa: CAISQRGEADTQYF
CDR3nt: TGTGCCATCAGCCAGCGGGGAGAGGCAGATACGCAGTATTTT

j_gene: TRBJ2-4
v_gene: TRBV5-1
d_gene: -
abundance: few
CDR3aa: CASSVLTGSKNIQYF
CDR3nt: TGCGCCAGCAGCGTCCTGACAGGATCCAAAAACATTCAGTACTTC

j_gene: TRBJ1-2
v_gene: TRBV7-2
d_gene: -
abundance: -
CDR3aa: CASSPMRISYGYTF
CDR3nt: TGTGCCAGCAGCCCAATGAGGATATCCTATGGCTACACCTTC

j_gene: TRBJ1-1
v_gene: TRBV4-1
d_gene: -
abundance: -
CDR3aa: CASSQAHREVWTEAFF
CDR3nt: TGCGCCAGCAGCCAAGCCCACAGGGAGGTTTGGACTGAAGCTTTCTTT

j_gene: TRBJ2-7
v_gene: TRBV4-3
d_gene: TRBD1
abundance: many
CDR3aa: CASSQDGTDEQYF
CDR3nt: TGCGCCAGCAGCCAAGACGGGACAGACGAGCAGTACTTC

j_gene: TRBJ2-2
v_gene: TRBV20-1
d_gene: TRBD2
abundance: few
CDR3aa: CSARVAGGPTTGELFF
CDR3nt: TGCAGTGCTAGAGTTGCGGGGGGGCCCACCACCGGGGAGCTGTTTTTT

j_gene: TRBJ2-2
v_gene: TRBV12-3/TRBV12-4
d_gene: TRBD2
abundance: few
CDR3aa: CASSRTSGGAYTGELFF
CDR3nt: TGTGCCAGCAGTCGGACTAGCGGGGGGGCCTACACCGGGGAGCTGTTTTTT

j_gene: TRBJ1-2
v_gene: TRBV20-1
d_gene: -
abundance: -
CDR3aa: CSARDQAQGLGYTF
CDR3nt: TGCAGTGCTAGAGATCAGGCCCAGGGGCTCGGCTACACCTTC

j_gene: TRBJ2-7
v_gene: TRBV11-3
d_gene: -
abundance: once
CDR3aa: CASSSRTAPSYEQYF
CDR3nt: TGTGCCAGCAGCTCCCGGACAGCTCCTTCCTACGAGCAGTACTTC

j_gene: TRBJ2-7
v_gene: TRBV19
d_gene: TRBD1
abundance: once
CDR3aa: CASSQLAGTGVGEQYF
CDR3nt: TGTGCCAGTAGTCAACTCGCCGGGACAGGGGTCGGCGAGCAGTACTTC

j_gene: TRBJ1-6
v_gene: TRBV14
d_gene: -
abundance: few
CDR3aa: CASSQERNSPLHF
CDR3nt: TGTGCCAGCAGCCAAGAACGAAATTCACCCCTCCACTTT

j_gene: TRBJ2-3
v_gene: TRBV27
d_gene: -
abundance: many
CDR3aa: CASSLNAGPDTQYF
CDR3nt: TGTGCCAGCAGTTTAAACGCGGGGCCAGATACGCAGTATTTT

j_gene: TRBJ1-1
v_gene: TRBV7-3
d_gene: -
abundance: many
CDR3aa: CASSSGGGSGTEAFF
CDR3nt: TGTGCCAGCAGCTCTGGGGGTGGGAGCGGCACTGAAGCTTTCTTT

j_gene: TRBJ2-3
v_gene: TRBV9
d_gene: TRBD1
abundance: -
CDR3aa: CASSAKDRGRTDTQYF
CDR3nt: TGTGCCAGCAGCGCAAAGGACAGGGGGCGAACAGATACGCAGTATTTT

j_gene: TRBJ1-6
v_gene: TRBV4-1
d_gene: -
abundance: many
CDR3aa: CASSPLHLYNSPLHF
CDR3nt: TGCGCCAGCAGCCCCCTGCACCTCTATAATTCACCCCTCCACTTT

j_gene: TRBJ2-1
v_gene: TRBV14
d_gene: -
abundance: -
CDR3aa: CASSQEAGLGAYNEQFF
CDR3nt: TGTGCCAGCAGCCAAGAAGCCGGTTTGGGGGCCTACAATGAGCAGTTCTTC

j_gene: TRBJ2-3
v_gene: TRBV10-3
d_gene: -
abundance: few
CDR3aa: CAISVLASTDTQYF
CDR3nt: TGTGCCATCAGTGTGCTAGCTAGCACAGATACGCAGTATTTT

j_gene: TRBJ2-5
v_gene: TRBV18
d_gene: -
abundance: -
CDR3aa: CASSPGRRETQYF
CDR3nt: TGTGCCAGCTCACCAGGCAGGAGAGAGACCCAGTACTTC

j_gene: TRBJ1-2
v_gene: TRBV5-4
d_gene: TRBD1
abundance: -
CDR3aa: CASRLQGGDYGYTF
CDR3nt: TGTGCCAGCAGATTGCAGGGGGGGGACTATGGCTACACCTTC

j_gene: TRBJ1-5
v_gene: TRBV4-1
d_gene: -
abundance: few
CDR3aa: CASSQGDGQPQHF
CDR3nt: TGCGCCAGCAGCCAAGGAGATGGGCAGCCCCAGCATTTT

j_gene: TRBJ2-5
v_gene: TRBV5-1
d_gene: -
abundance: -
CDR3aa: CASSLAPAAGQETQYF
CDR3nt: TGCGCCAGCAGCTTGGCCCCCGCGGCGGGACAAGAGACCCAGTACTTC

j_gene: TRBJ2-2
v_gene: TRBV29-1
d_gene: TRBD2
abundance: many
CDR3aa: CSVVGPSGRARTGELFF
CDR3nt: TGCAGCGTTGTAGGTCCTAGCGGGAGGGCCCGCACCGGGGAGCTGTTTTTT

j_gene: TRBJ2-7
v_gene: TRBV11-2
d_gene: -
abundance: few
CDR3aa: CASSPSWRYEQYF
CDR3nt: TGTGCCAGCAGCCCCTCTTGGAGGTACGAGCAGTACTTC

j_gene: TRBJ2-1
v_gene: TRBV7-9
d_gene: -
abundance: few
CDR3aa: CASSPRGGTPSYNEQFF
CDR3nt: TGTGCCAGCAGCCCCCGCGGCGGGACTCCCTCCTACAATGAGCAGTTCTTC

j_gene: TRBJ1-1
v_gene: TRBV6-5
d_gene: -
abundance: few
CDR3aa: CASSYPGDTEAFF
CDR3nt: TGTGCCAGCAGTTACCCAGGGGACACTGAAGCTTTCTTT

j_gene: TRBJ2-1
v_gene: TRBV9
d_gene: TRBD2
abundance: -
CDR3aa: CASSARGGYNEQFF
CDR3nt: TGTGCCAGCAGCGCGAGGGGAGGGTACAATGAGCAGTTCTTC

j_gene: TRBJ2-7
v_gene: TRBV20-1
d_gene: TRBD2
abundance: few
CDR3aa: CSARDRATSGPLEQYF
CDR3nt: TGCAGTGCTAGAGATCGGGCGACTAGCGGACCCCTGGAGCAGTACTTC

j_gene: TRBJ1-5
v_gene: TRBV27
d_gene: -
abundance: -
CDR3aa: CASSFKGRGNQPQHF
CDR3nt: TGTGCCAGCAGTTTCAAAGGAAGGGGCAATCAGCCCCAGCATTTT

j_gene: TRBJ2-3
v_gene: TRBV11-2
d_gene: TRBD1
abundance: -
CDR3aa: CASSSRQGSYTDTQYF
CDR3nt: TGTGCCAGCAGCTCCCGACAGGGGTCCTACACAGATACGCAGTATTTT

j_gene: TRBJ2-5
v_gene: TRBV29-1
d_gene: -
abundance: few
CDR3aa: CSVEREGRETQYF
CDR3nt: TGCAGCGTAGAAAGAGAGGGACGGGAGACCCAGTACTTC